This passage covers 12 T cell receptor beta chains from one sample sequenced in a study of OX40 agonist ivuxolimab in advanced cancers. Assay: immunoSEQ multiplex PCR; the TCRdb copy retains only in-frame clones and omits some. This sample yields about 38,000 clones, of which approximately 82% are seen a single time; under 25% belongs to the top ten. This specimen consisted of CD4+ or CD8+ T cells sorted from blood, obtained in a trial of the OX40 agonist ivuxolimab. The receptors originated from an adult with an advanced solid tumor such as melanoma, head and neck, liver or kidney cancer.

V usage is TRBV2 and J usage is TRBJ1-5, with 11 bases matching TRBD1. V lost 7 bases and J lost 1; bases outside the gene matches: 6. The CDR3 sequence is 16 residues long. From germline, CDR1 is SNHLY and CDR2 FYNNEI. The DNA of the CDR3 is TGTGCCAGCAAAGGACAGGGGGCTCCGAGCAATCAGCCCCAGCATTTT. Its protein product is CASKGQGAPSNQPQHF. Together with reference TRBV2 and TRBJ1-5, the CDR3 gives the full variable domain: EPEVTQTPSHQVTQMGQEVILRCVPISNHLYFYWYRQILGQKVEFLVSFYNNEISEKSEIFDDQFSVERPDGSNFTLKIRSTKLEDSAMYFCASKGQGAPSNQPQHFGDGTRLSIL.

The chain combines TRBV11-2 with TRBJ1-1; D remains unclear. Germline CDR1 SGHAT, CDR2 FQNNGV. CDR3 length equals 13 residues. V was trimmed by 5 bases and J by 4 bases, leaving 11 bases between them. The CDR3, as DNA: TGTGCCAGCAGCGCACAGCACGGCACTGAAGCTTTCTTT. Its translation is CASSAQHGTEAFF.

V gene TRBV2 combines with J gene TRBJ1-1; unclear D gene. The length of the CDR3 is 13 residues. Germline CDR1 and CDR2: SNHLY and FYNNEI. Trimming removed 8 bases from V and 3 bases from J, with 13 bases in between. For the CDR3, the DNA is TGTGCCAGCGGCAGACTTAGAGACACTGAAGCTTTCTTT. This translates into CASGRLRDTEAFF. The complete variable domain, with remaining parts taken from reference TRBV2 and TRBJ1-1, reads EPEVTQTPSHQVTQMGQEVILRCVPISNHLYFYWYRQILGQKVEFLVSFYNNEISEKSEIFDDQFSVERPDGSNFTLKIRSTKLEDSAMYFCASGRLRDTEAFFGQGTRLTVV.

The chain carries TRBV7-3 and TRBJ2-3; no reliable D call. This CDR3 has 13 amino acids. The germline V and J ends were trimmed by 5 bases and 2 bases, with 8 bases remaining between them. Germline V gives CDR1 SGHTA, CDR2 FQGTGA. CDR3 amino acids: CASSRASTDTQYF. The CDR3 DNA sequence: TGTGCCAGCAGCCGGGCCTCCACAGATACGCAGTATTTT.

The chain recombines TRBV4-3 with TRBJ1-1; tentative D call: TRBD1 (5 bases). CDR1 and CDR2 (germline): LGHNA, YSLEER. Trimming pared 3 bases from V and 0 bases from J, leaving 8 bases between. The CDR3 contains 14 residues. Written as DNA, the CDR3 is TGCGCCAGCAGCCACAGACAGATGAACACTGAAGCTTTCTTT. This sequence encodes CASSHRQMNTEAFF.

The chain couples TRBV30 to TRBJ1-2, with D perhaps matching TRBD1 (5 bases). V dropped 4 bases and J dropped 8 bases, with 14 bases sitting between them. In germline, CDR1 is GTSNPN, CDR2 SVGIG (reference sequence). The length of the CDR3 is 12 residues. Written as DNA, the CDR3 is TGTGCCTGGACGCAGCAGGGATTGGGCTACACCTTC. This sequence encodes CAWTQQGLGYTF.

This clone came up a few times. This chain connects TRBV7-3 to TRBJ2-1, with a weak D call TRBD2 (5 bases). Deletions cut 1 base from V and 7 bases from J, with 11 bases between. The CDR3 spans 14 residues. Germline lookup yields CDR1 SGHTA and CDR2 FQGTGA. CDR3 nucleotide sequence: TGTGCCAGCAGCTTAATGGGGAGCAGTAATGAGCAGTTCTTC. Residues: CASSLMGSSNEQFF.

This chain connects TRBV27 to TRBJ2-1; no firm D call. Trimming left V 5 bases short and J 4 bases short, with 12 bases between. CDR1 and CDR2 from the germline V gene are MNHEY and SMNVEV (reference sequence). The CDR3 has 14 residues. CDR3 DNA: TGTGCCAGCAGTACACAAATCCCTTACAATGAGCAGTTCTTC. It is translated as CASSTQIPYNEQFF.

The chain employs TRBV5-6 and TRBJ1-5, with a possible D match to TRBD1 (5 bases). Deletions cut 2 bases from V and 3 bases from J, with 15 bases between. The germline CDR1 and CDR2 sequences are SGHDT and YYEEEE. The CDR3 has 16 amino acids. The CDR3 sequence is CASSFGRLGTNQPQHF. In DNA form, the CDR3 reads TGTGCCAGCAGCTTCGGGCGATTGGGGACCAATCAGCCCCAGCATTTT.

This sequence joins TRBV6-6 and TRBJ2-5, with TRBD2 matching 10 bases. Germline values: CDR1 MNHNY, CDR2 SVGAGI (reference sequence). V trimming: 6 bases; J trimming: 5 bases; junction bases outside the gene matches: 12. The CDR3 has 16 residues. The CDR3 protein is CASSLGGAGGGETQYF. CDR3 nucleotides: TGTGCCAGCAGCCTAGGCGGAGCGGGAGGGGGTGAGACCCAGTACTTC.

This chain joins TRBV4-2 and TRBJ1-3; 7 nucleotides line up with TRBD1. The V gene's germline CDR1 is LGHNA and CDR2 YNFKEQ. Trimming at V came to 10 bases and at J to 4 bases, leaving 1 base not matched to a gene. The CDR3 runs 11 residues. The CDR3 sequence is CATRGGNTIYF. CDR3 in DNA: TGTGCCACCAGGGGGGGAAACACCATATATTTT.

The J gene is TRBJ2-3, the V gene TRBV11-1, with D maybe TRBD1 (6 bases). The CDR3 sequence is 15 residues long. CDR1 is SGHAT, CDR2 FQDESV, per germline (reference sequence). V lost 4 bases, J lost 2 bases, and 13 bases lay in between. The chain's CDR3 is CASSSDQGPTDTQYF. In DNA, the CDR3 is TGTGCCAGCAGCTCGGATCAGGGGCCCACAGATACGCAGTATTTT.